This T cell receptor (beta chain) was recovered during a study of regulatory T cells in long-lasting Graves disease. Overall study context: Disease was considered persistent Graves' disease after over 5 years of antithyroid drugs (with positive TSH receptor antibodies). General study results and limits: Sample size, which was small, may have reduced accuracy. Not thyroid tissue but only peripheral blood was studied. TCR diversity in persistent Graves' patients was below that of newly diagnosed ones.

The ends lost 5 bases at V and 8 bases at J; junction bases unmatched: 14. Germline V gives CDR1 SGHTA, CDR2 FQGNSA. This CDR3 has 15 amino acids. Investigators prepared the TCR beta libraries by applying iRepertoire HTBI primers and Arm-PCR of CDR3 regions. TCRdb processed the multiplex PCR reads anew with MiXCR; each CDR3 protein has one entry. The data show roughly 450,000 distinct CDR3 sequences, less than 25% seen once. Time point specified: persistent/refractory GD, antithyroid drugs over 5 years with positive TRAb. PBMC-extracted RNA yielded the TCR library. Comments on this clonotype: Its antigen is unknown.

The V gene is TRBV7-2, the J gene TRBJ1-2; 7 bases map to TRBD1. Here the sequenced sample was peripheral blood mononuclear cells (PBMCs), taken when the disease was refractory, from a patient treated with antithyroid drugs. The TCR sequence derives from a female donor with Graves disease. CDR3 loop: CASSPNPHTGVGYTF. CDR3 nucleotides: TGTGCCAGCAGCCCGAACCCCCACACAGGGGTCGGCTACACCTTC.